What follows describes a single TCR beta chain. Germline lookup yields CDR1 SGHTA and CDR2 FQGNSA. The CDR3 has 14 residues. With V trimmed by 5 bases and J by 7 bases, 6 bases remained unmatched. These data are taken from a study of blood T cell repertoires in COVID-19. About the study: T cells, B-cell-depleted T cells, or PBMCs supplied cDNA or gDNA.

In the authors' workflow: Estimation of nucleated cell counts was performed using reference gene primer amplification. The protocol was immunoSEQ multiplex PCR, while the TCRdb copy is restricted to in-frame clones and leaves out a portion. That table furnishes V, J and clone size, whereas the DNA furnished D and trimming. Of tens of thousands of clones detected, approximately 90% appear once; the ten largest clones hold approximately 15%. Sequenced sample: peripheral blood. The V and J genes are TRBV7-2 and TRBJ1-4; 8 bases fit TRBD1. The origin of this receptor is a man in his 70s with active or convalescent COVID-19. CDR3 amino acids: CASSIDRGSEKLFF. In nucleotides, the CDR3 is TGTGCCAGCAGCATCGACAGGGGAAGTGAAAAACTGTTTTTT.